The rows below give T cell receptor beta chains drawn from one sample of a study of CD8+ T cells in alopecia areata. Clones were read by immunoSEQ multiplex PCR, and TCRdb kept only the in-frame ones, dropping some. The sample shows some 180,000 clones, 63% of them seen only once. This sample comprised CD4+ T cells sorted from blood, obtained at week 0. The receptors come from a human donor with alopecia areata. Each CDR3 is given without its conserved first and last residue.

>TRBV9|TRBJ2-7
ATYDTGQY
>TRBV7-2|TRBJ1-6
ASSSQTGDNSPLH
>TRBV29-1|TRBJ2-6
SVQWDRGSGANVLT
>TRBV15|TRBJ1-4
ATSHPAGGNEKLF
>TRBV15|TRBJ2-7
ATSGDRGPYEQY
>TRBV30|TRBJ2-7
AWSGDRGEQY
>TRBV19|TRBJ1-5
ASQRGNLNQPQH
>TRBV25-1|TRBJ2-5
ASRSRGEIGTQY
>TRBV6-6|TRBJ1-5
ASSWGHNQPQH
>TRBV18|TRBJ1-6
ASSPLGESSPLH
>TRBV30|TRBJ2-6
AWSRSSGANVLT
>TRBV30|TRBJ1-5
AWGQGASQPQH
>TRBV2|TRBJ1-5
ASSGGLMNQPQH
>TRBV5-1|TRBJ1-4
ASSLEGSPNEKLF
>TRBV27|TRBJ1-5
ASSQDINQPQH
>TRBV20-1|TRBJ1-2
SAEDVGYT
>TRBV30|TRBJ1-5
AWSVYGHSNQPQH
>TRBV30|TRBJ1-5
AWSVGGMNNQPQH
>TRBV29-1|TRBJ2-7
SVASQAISYEQY
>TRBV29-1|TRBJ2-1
SVTGRSYNEQF
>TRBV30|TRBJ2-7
AWSGTVVWEQY
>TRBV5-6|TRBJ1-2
ASSAQKFNYGYT
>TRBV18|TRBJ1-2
ASSPLDRVAGYT
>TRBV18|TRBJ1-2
ASSSGQIYGYT
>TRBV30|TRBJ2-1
AWSAGTGALGEQF
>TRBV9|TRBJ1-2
ASSPRTGGSGYT
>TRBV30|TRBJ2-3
AWSRTDTQY
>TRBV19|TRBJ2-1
ASRSFGGTYNEQF
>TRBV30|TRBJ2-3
AWSKDTQY
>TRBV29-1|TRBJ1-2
SVSRDSRIET
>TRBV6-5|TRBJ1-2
ASTRLARNIYGYT
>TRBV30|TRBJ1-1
AWSGQGYTEAF
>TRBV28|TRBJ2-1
ASSSGWESNEQF
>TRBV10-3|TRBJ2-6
AISESGASGANVLT
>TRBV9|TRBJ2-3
ASSVGLETPTQY
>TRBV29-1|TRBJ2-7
SVEDLSGGAGEQY
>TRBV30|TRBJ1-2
AWRKDLIYGYT
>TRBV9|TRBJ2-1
ASSVSAYNEQF
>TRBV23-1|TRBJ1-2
ASSQFQSQPGDVLGYT
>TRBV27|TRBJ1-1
ASSKDVNTEAF
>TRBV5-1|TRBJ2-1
ASSDRTRGGYNEQF
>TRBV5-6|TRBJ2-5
ASSLQLQETQY
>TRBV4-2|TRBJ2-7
ASSQTTGVYEQY
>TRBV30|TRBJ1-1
AWRLLQGRGTEAF
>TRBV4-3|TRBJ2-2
ASSQVGSTGELF
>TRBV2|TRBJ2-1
ASRGGSHNEQF
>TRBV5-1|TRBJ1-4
ASSSPGGNEKLF